Below are 23 T cell receptor beta chains sequenced from a single sample in a study of blood T cells in healthy people across ages. The use of a sample-barcoded 5' primer and a J-beta primer mix characterized a second PCR of about 7 to 12 cycles. From the 5' RACE reads, TCRdb called clonotypes with MiXCR, one entry per CDR3 protein. This table has almost 800,000 distinct CDR3 sequences, 58% appearing once. What was sequenced was blood. These receptors were taken from a man younger than 40 in good health.

The rearrangement joins TRBV4-3 to TRBJ2-6; a weak D match, TRBD1 (6 bases). Germline CDR1 LGHNA, CDR2 YSLEER. This CDR3 spans 19 amino acids. Trimming pared 1 base from V and 0 bases from J, leaving 16 bases between. In nucleotides, the CDR3 is TGCGCCAGCAGCCAAGGTTTGACAGGTCTAAACTCTGGGGCCAACGTCCTGACTTTC. This codes for CASSQGLTGLNSGANVLTF.

This clonotype appeared a few times. The CDR3 sequence is CSVEDRARSADTQYF. CDR3 in DNA: TGCAGCGTTGAAGATCGGGCGAGGAGCGCAGATACGCAGTATTTT. The chain employs TRBV29-1 and TRBJ2-3; D gene ambiguous. Trimming pared 0 bases from V and 4 bases from J, leaving 14 bases between. CDR3 length: 15 amino acids. Per the germline V gene, CDR1 is SQVTM and CDR2 is ANQGSEA.

The V and J genes are TRBV5-5 and TRBJ2-5; 12 bases are a match to TRBD2. The J call is in doubt because the DNA end fits TRBJ2-7 better. The V gene's germline CDR1 is SGHKS and CDR2 YYEKEE (reference sequence). The CDR3 has 15 residues. CDR3 nucleotide sequence: TGTGCCAGCGGGCCGGGACTAGCGGGCACCTACGAGCAGTACTTC. As protein: CASGPGLAGTYEQYF.

This rearrangement joins TRBV7-9 to TRBJ2-5, with 8 bases that match TRBD2. CDR3 size: 16 residues. V lost 4 bases and J lost 1; bases outside the gene matches: 8. The germline V gene has CDR1 SEHNR and CDR2 FQNEAQ (reference sequence). The DNA for the CDR3 is TGTGCCAGCAGCTATTTCGGCGGGGGGCCCCAAGAGACCCAGTACTTC. Translating it yields CASSYFGGGPQETQYF.

This chain joins TRBV7-2 and TRBJ2-7; the D is unclear. V shed 0 bases and J shed 0 bases, with 6 bases lying between them. Germline CDR1 and CDR2: SGHTA and FQGNSA. CDR3 length equals 14 residues. CDR3 amino acids: CASSLAGFSYEQYF. The CDR3 region has the DNA TGTGCCAGCAGCTTAGCCGGGTTCTCCTACGAGCAGTACTTC.

This clonotype has more than one count but fewer than ten. The rearrangement links TRBV20-1 to TRBJ2-5, with TRBD2 matching over 7 bases. The CDR3 runs to 14 residues. CDR1 and CDR2 (germline): DFQATT, SNEGSKA (reference sequence). V trimming: 5 bases; J trimming: 5 bases; junction bases outside the gene matches: 11. CDR3 in DNA: TGCAGTGCTTCTCAAGCGGGACGTAGTGAGACCCAGTACTTC. Protein sequence: CSASQAGRSETQYF.

As regards this clonotype: At one boundary the junction diverges from the germline segment, which might be a read error. The CDR3 region is CSSRRGGNQPQHF. CDR3 sequence (DNA): TGCAGTTCTAGGCGGGGAGGGAACCAGCCCCAGCATTTT. The chain is built from TRBV20-1 and TRBJ1-5; D remains ambiguous. CDR3 length equals 13 residues. CDR1 is DFQATT and CDR2 is SNEGSKA in the germline V gene (reference sequence).

There are a few counts of this clonotype. The chain links TRBV3-1 to TRBJ2-3, with D perhaps TRBD2 (6 bases). This CDR3 is built from 15 residues. V lost 2 bases and J lost 0, with 9 bases in between. The V gene's germline CDR1 is LGHDT and CDR2 YNNKEL (reference sequence). As DNA, the CDR3 is TGTGCCAGCAGCCAATCAGGACTAAGCACAGATACGCAGTATTTT. Translation: CASSQSGLSTDTQYF.

This clonotype was seen only a few times. The chain recombines TRBV7-6 with TRBJ2-4; D gene ambiguous. There are 13 residues in the CDR3. Germline V gene lookup returns CDR1 SGHVS and CDR2 FNYEAQ. Trimming removed 0 bases at V and 13 bases at J, with 13 bases between. CDR3 coding DNA: TGTGCCAGCAGCTTAGCGGGAAGCCTGGAGCAGTACTTC. This encodes CASSLAGSLEQYF.

The chain joins TRBV7-9 to TRBJ2-3; perhaps TRBD2 as D (6 bases). Trimming took 4 bases from V and 7 from J, leaving 12 bases between them. The CDR3 totals 13 residues. From germline, CDR1 is SEHNR and CDR2 FQNEAQ (reference sequence). The CDR3 spells CASSSLAMHTQYF. The CDR3 coding sequence is TGTGCCAGCAGCTCGCTAGCGATGCATACGCAGTATTTT.

The V gene is TRBV7-2, the J gene TRBJ2-5; weak D call: TRBD1 (5 bases). Gene TRBJ2-7 matches the end of the DNA better, so the J call may be wrong. Germline V gene sequence: CDR1 SGHTA, CDR2 FQGNSA. The CDR3 spans 15 residues. In DNA, the CDR3 is TGTGCCAGCAGTTCTGCAGGGCGCTTCCCCTACGAGCAGTACTTC. This codes for CASSSAGRFPYEQYF.

The V call is TRBV10-1, the J call TRBJ2-1; 8 nucleotides align to TRBD2. This CDR3 has 14 residues. Trimming at V came to 6 bases and at J to 8 bases, leaving 9 bases not matched to a gene. CDR1 is WNHNN and CDR2 is SYGVQD in the germline V gene (reference sequence). The CDR3 sequence: CASRPGLGVDEQFF. In DNA form, the CDR3 reads TGCGCCAGCAGACCGGGACTAGGCGTCGATGAGCAGTTCTTC.

This clonotype was counted between two and nine times. The genes are TRBV6-2 or TRBV6-3 and TRBJ2-4; the D gene is possibly TRBD2 (6 bases). V gave up 5 bases and J gave up 13 bases, with 15 bases separating them. The length of the CDR3 is 12 residues. Germline values: CDR1 MNHEY, CDR2 SVGEGT. The CDR3 loop reads CASSLTTGEQYF. The CDR3 nucleotides read TGTGCCAGCAGTCTTACCACGGGGGAGCAGTACTTC.

The chain recombines TRBV20-1 with TRBJ2-7; D unclear. The germline V gene encodes CDR1 DFQATT and CDR2 SNEGSKA (reference sequence). The V end lost 6 bases, the J end lost 4 bases, and 16 bases lay between the germline ends. The CDR3 is 13 residues long. DNA of the CDR3: TGCAGTGCCCCCGCCTGGGCGACATACGAGCAGTACTTC. This encodes CSAPAWATYEQYF.

In this sample, this clonotype turned up many times. This chain connects TRBV29-1 to TRBJ2-7; D assignment may be TRBD1 or TRBD2 (5 bases each). CDR3 length: 12 residues. The V end lost 4 bases, the J end lost 7 bases, and 14 bases lay between the germline ends. Looked up from germline, CDR1 is SQVTM and CDR2 is ANQGSEA. The CDR3 region has the DNA TGCAGCGTTGCTTCTCAGGGACCTGAGCAGTACTTC. This codes for CSVASQGPEQYF.

This chain connects TRBV29-1 to TRBJ2-2; 9 bases align to TRBD1. There are 13 residues in the CDR3. Trimming removed 6 bases from V and 3 bases from J; junction bases left unmatched: 2. From germline, CDR1 is SQVTM and CDR2 ANQGSEA. CDR3 residues: CSVGQGDTGELFF. The CDR3 bases are TGCAGCGTGGGACAGGGTGACACCGGGGAGCTGTTTTTT.

The rearrangement joins TRBV4-3 to TRBJ2-4; D ambiguous. The assigned J gene may be wrong: the sequence end matches TRBJ2-7 better. The CDR3 loop spans 14 amino acids. Germline V CDR1 and CDR2: LGHNA, YSLEER. In DNA, the CDR3 is TGCGCCAGCAGCCAAGGACGGATAACCTACGAGCAGTACTTC. Amino acids: CASSQGRITYEQYF.

The DNA of the CDR3 is TGTGCCACCAGCAGAGAGGTGGGGGGGCGCCAAGATACGCAGTATTTT. It is translated as CATSREVGGRQDTQYF. The V gene is TRBV15, the J gene TRBJ2-3, with D possibly being TRBD2 (7 bases). Germline CDR1 and CDR2: LNHNV and YYDKDF (reference sequence). The CDR3 has 16 amino acids. The V end lost 0 bases, the J end lost 5 bases, and 15 bases lay between the germline ends. Drawing the rest from reference TRBV15 and TRBJ2-3, the complete variable domain is DAMVIQNPRYQVTQFGKPVTLSCSQTLNHNVMYWYQQKSSQAPKLLFHYYDKDFNNEADTPDNFQSRRPNTSFCFLDIRSPGLGDTAMYLCATSREVGGRQDTQYFGPGTRLTVL.

This clonotype was seen a handful of times. The chain joins TRBV20-1 to TRBJ2-7; D is uncertain. Germline V gene lookup returns CDR1 DFQATT and CDR2 SNEGSKA (reference sequence). CDR3 length: 13 amino acids. With 1 base removed from V and 2 bases from J, the gap between germline ends came to 9 bases. The CDR3 DNA reads TGCAGTGCTAGAGGGTCCCTTGCCTACGAGCAGTACTTC. It translates to CSARGSLAYEQYF.

The chain couples TRBV29-1 to TRBJ2-5; 15 bases agree with TRBD2. The germline V gene has CDR1 SQVTM and CDR2 ANQGSEA. This CDR3 spans 12 amino acids. V was pared by 5 bases and J by 11 bases, with 3 bases of the junction left unmatched. The CDR3 nucleotides read TGCAGCGTTAGGACTAGCGGGAGGGAGCAGTACTTC. This sequence encodes CSVRTSGREQYF.

This clonotype was counted a few times. This rearrangement joins TRBV5-5 to TRBJ1-5; D remains ambiguous. V gave up 1 base and J gave up 6 bases, with 17 bases separating them. The CDR3 contains 16 residues. Germline values: CDR1 SGHKS, CDR2 YYEKEE (reference sequence). CDR3 sequence (DNA): TGTGCCAGCAGCTTGCTTGAATCGAGAGGGTTTCAGCCCCAGCATTTT. This gives the protein CASSLLESRGFQPQHF. Full variable domain (remainder filled in from reference TRBV5-5 and TRBJ1-5): DAGVTQSPTHLIKTRGQQVTLRCSPISGHKSVSWYQQVLGQGPQFIFQYYEKEERGRGNFPDRFSARQFPNYSSELNVNALLLGDSALYLCASSLLESRGFQPQHFGDGTRLSIL.

The rearrangement uses TRBV3-1 and TRBJ2-4, with D tentatively TRBD2 (6 bases). The end of the DNA fits TRBJ2-7 better, so the J call may be wrong. Germline assignment: CDR1 LGHDT and CDR2 YNNKEL (reference sequence). The CDR3 has 15 amino acids. For the CDR3, the DNA is TGTGCCAGCAGCCAAGAGGGGGGTAGGGCCTACGAGCAGTACTTC. Its translation is CASSQEGGRAYEQYF.

The chain is built from TRBV6-1 and TRBJ2-3; D perhaps matches TRBD2 (6 bases). Germline loops: CDR1 MNHNS, CDR2 SASEGT. V lost 4 bases and J lost 5, with 16 bases in between. The CDR3 is 15 residues long. DNA for the CDR3: TGTGCCAGCAGTGCGCAAGGCGGGGCACTAGATACGCAGTATTTT. It codes for CASSAQGGALDTQYF.